Below are 8 T cell receptor beta chains sequenced from a single sample in a study of shared clonotypes between healthy human individuals (dated by TCRdb to 2020 to 2022). Library construction relied on the immunoSEQ multiplex PCR assay. In TCRdb, the immuneACCESS table is reduced to in-frame sequences with V and J assigned. These tables do not hold every clone; where another copy was compared, an unresolved V gene accounts for under half, and the others remain unexplained. The sample yields about 2 million clones; 85% to 95% were counted once. The leading ten clones occupy 0.1% to 0.15% of the sample. Sequencing was done on a sample of naive CD4+ T cells sorted from blood. The sample's cell subset or site label, decoded: CD45RA+ positively selected. These receptors originate from a man between 18 and 29 years old in good health.

For this clone: In the same sample, other DNA sequences code for this CDR3. The V call is TRBV5-1, the J call TRBJ2-1, with D perhaps matching TRBD1 (6 bases). This CDR3 has 16 amino acids. Germline CDR1 is SGHRS and CDR2 is YFSETQ. Trimming left V 0 bases short and J 0 bases short, with 10 bases between. The CDR3 is CASSLVPDSSYNEQFF. The DNA of the CDR3 is TGCGCCAGCAGCTTGGTTCCGGACAGCTCCTACAATGAGCAGTTCTTC.

The chain combines TRBV30 with TRBJ1-4; D is unclear. The germline V gene encodes CDR1 GTSNPN and CDR2 SVGIG (reference sequence). V dropped 5 bases and J dropped 0 bases, with 7 bases sitting between them. This CDR3 region has 13 residues. The CDR3 DNA follows: TGTGCCTGGGCTAGATCAACTAATGAAAAACTGTTTTTT. Translating gives CAWARSTNEKLFF.

Note on this clone: Other DNA sequences in this specimen translate into the identical CDR3. The J gene is TRBJ2-5, the V gene TRBV18, with unresolved D. Germline V lookup: CDR1 KGHSH, CDR2 LQKENI. There are 14 residues in the CDR3. Trimming stripped 6 bases from V and 0 bases from J, with 11 bases between. This chain's CDR3 is CASSPSGYQETQYF. As DNA, the CDR3 is TGTGCCAGCTCTCCTAGTGGGTACCAAGAGACCCAGTACTTC.

This clone is a singleton in its sample. V usage is TRBV7-9 and J usage is TRBJ1-2; unclear D gene. Trimming removed 9 bases from V and 4 bases from J, with 15 bases in between. The germline gives CDR1 SEHNR, CDR2 FQNEAQ (reference sequence). The CDR3 runs 13 residues. CDR3 bases: TGTGCCAGAGAGAGGTGGGAACCCTATGGCTACACCTTC. Its protein product is CARERWEPYGYTF.

The chain has TRBV4-2 and TRBJ1-4, with D unclear. This CDR3 has 13 amino acids. Trimming took 0 bases from V and 8 from J, leaving 7 bases between them. Germline V gene data show CDR1 as LGHNA and CDR2 as YNFKEQ. The chain's CDR3 is CASSQDGREKLFF. CDR3 in DNA: TGTGCCAGCAGCCAAGACGGCCGCGAAAAACTGTTTTTT.

The count of this clone is one. CDR3 amino acids: CASSLSPGPQETQYF. Here the CDR3 DNA reads TGCGCCAGCAGCTTGTCCCCGGGCCCCCAAGAGACCCAGTACTTC. The V call is TRBV5-1, the J call TRBJ2-5; D unclear. This CDR3 is 15 amino acids long. The germline V and J ends were trimmed by 1 base and 1 base, with 11 bases remaining between them. The germline V gene has CDR1 SGHRS and CDR2 YFSETQ.

V and J are TRBV20-1 and TRBJ2-7; D is undetermined. The length of the CDR3 is 11 residues. The germline gives CDR1 DFQATT, CDR2 SNEGSKA (reference sequence). Trimming removed 5 bases at V and 3 bases at J, with 8 bases between. CDR3 DNA: TGCAGTGCTTCTACGGACTACGAGCAGTACTTC. Protein: CSASTDYEQYF.

Turning to this clone: Other nucleotide sequences from this sample produce the same CDR3. The J gene is TRBJ2-5, the V gene TRBV2; 9 nucleotides match TRBD1. The CDR3 sequence is 12 residues long. The V and J ends lost 8 bases and 3 bases, in that order; junction bases with no gene match: 1. Per germline, CDR1 SNHLY and CDR2 FYNNEI. CDR3: CASRTGEETQYF. The CDR3 DNA sequence: TGTGCCAGCCGGACAGGGGAAGAGACCCAGTACTTC.